The 15 T cell receptor beta chains reported below all come from one sample, sequenced in a study of early T cells in non-severe SARS-CoV-2 infection. One entry per CDR3 protein results from TCRdb running MiXCR on the 5' RACE reads. This repertoire shows roughly 60,000 distinct CDR3 sequences, about 7.1% found once; its top ten account for 5.8%. The material was whole blood, obtained at baseline. These receptors originate from an adult who was a healthcare worker with PCR-confirmed SARS-CoV-2 infection or an uninfected control (not recorded which).

This chain joins TRBV6-6 and TRBJ2-2; 9 bases fit TRBD1. The trim removed 4 bases at V and 4 bases at J, leaving 7 bases unmatched. Germline assignment: CDR1 MNHNY and CDR2 SVGAGI (reference sequence). The CDR3 has 16 amino acids. The CDR3 loop reads CASSSLRDRVTGELFF. CDR3 DNA sequence: TGTGCCAGCAGTTCCCTCCGGGACAGGGTCACCGGGGAGCTGTTTTTT.

This clonotype was counted between two and nine times. The chain carries TRBV6-5 and TRBJ2-5; unclear D gene. The CDR3 has 15 amino acids. Trimming left V 8 bases short and J 7 bases short, with 23 bases between. Germline values: CDR1 MNHEY, CDR2 SVGAGI. CDR3 loop: CASADPPGDRRTQYF. Here the CDR3 DNA reads TGTGCCAGCGCTGATCCGCCAGGAGACCGTCGGACCCAGTACTTC.

This clonotype was detected many times. J is TRBJ2-1 and V is TRBV12-3 or TRBV12-4; D possibly uses TRBD1 or TRBD2 (6 bases each). This CDR3 region has 16 residues. Trimming took off 7 bases at V and 5 bases at J, with 21 bases between the two ends. The CDR3, as DNA: TGTGCCAGCAACCCTGGCTGGTCGGAGGGGGACAATGAGCAGTTCTTC. Protein: CASNPGWSEGDNEQFF.

This clonotype was found many times. The chain recombines TRBV3-1 with TRBJ2-3; 8 nucleotides align to TRBD2. Germline CDR1 and CDR2: LGHDT and YNNKEL (reference sequence). V shed 4 bases and J 4 bases; nucleotides not matched to a gene: 7. The CDR3 is made up of 15 amino acids. CDR3 residues: CASSPRGDAADTQYF. The DNA of the CDR3 is TGTGCCAGCAGCCCGCGGGGGGATGCTGCAGATACGCAGTATTTT.

The chain carries TRBV19 and TRBJ2-4; D is uncertain. Trimming took 5 bases from V and 0 from J, leaving 8 bases between them. The CDR3 consists of 14 residues. The V gene's germline CDR1 is LNHDA and CDR2 SQIVND (reference sequence). The CDR3 nucleotides are TGTGCCAGTAGTCCTTCACAAGCCAAAAACATTCAGTACTTC. It encodes CASSPSQAKNIQYF.

This chain joins TRBV9 and TRBJ2-7, with 7 bases matching TRBD2. Germline trimming cut 5 bases from V and 5 bases from J; bases unmatched to any gene: 13. The CDR3 loop spans 15 amino acids. CDR1 and CDR2 from the germline V gene are SGDLS and YYNGEE. The CDR3 sequence is CASSPLGRGFDEQYF. CDR3 nucleotides: TGTGCCAGCAGTCCTTTGGGGAGGGGATTTGACGAGCAGTACTTC.

This clonotype was counted many times. The chain employs TRBV18 and TRBJ2-5, with 8 bases fitting TRBD1. V trimming: 2 bases; J trimming: 3 bases; junction bases outside the gene matches: 2. The CDR3 is 14 residues long. Germline V lookup: CDR1 KGHSH, CDR2 LQKENI. CDR3: CASSPRTGKETQYF. In DNA, the CDR3 is TGTGCCAGCTCACCAAGGACAGGGAAAGAGACCCAGTACTTC.

This clonotype was picked up a small number of times. The chain recombines TRBV7-2 with TRBJ2-3; the match to TRBD2 covers 7 bases. Germline CDR1 is SGHTA and CDR2 is FQGNSA. Losses at the gene ends were 3 bases for V and 0 bases for J; bases not matched to a gene: 6. This CDR3 region has 16 residues. CDR3 sequence reads: CASSFMSGASTDTQYF. CDR3 bases: TGTGCCAGCAGCTTCATGAGCGGGGCTAGCACAGATACGCAGTATTTT. The full variable domain, its missing parts supplied by reference TRBV7-2 and TRBJ2-3, is GAGVSQSPSNKVTEKGKDVELRCDPISGHTALYWYRQSLGQGLEFLIYFQGNSAPDKSGLPSDRFSAERTGGSVSTLTIQRTQQEDSAVYLCASSFMSGASTDTQYFGPGTRLTVL.

This clonotype was detected only a few times. J is TRBJ2-2 and V is TRBV20-1; TRBD1 aligns across 7 bases. The germline V gene has CDR1 DFQATT and CDR2 SNEGSKA (reference sequence). The V and J ends lost 4 bases and 2 bases, in that order; junction bases with no gene match: 4. There are 14 residues in the CDR3. The CDR3 loop reads CSATRTGNTGELFF. The CDR3 bases are TGCAGTGCTACCCGGACAGGAAACACCGGGGAGCTGTTTTTT.

This clonotype came up many times. This chain joins TRBV4-3 and TRBJ2-1; D possibly uses TRBD1 or TRBD2 (5 bases each). This CDR3 has 14 amino acids. The V gene lost 0 bases and the J gene lost 6 bases, with 9 bases spanning the gap. Per germline, CDR1 LGHNA and CDR2 YSLEER. CDR3 coding DNA: TGCGCCAGCAGCCAAGACCAGGGACCCAATGAGCAGTTCTTC. Translated, it gives CASSQDQGPNEQFF.

V is TRBV6-6 and J is TRBJ2-1; perhaps TRBD2 as D (6 bases). This CDR3 contains 16 residues. The V gene's germline CDR1 is MNHNY and CDR2 SVGAGI (reference sequence). Trimming removed 7 bases at V and 0 bases at J, with 16 bases between. CDR3 residues: CASKRGGVISYNEQFF. The CDR3 DNA is TGTGCCAGCAAGCGAGGCGGGGTGATCTCCTACAATGAGCAGTTCTTC.

This clonotype appeared many times. This chain joins TRBV20-1 and TRBJ1-1; D might be TRBD1 (5 bases). The germline V gene has CDR1 DFQATT and CDR2 SNEGSKA (reference sequence). CDR3 size: 13 residues. Trimming took off 3 bases at V and 3 bases at J, with 11 bases between the two ends. The chain's CDR3 is CSARHNRHTEAFF. DNA of the CDR3: TGCAGTGCTAGGCACAACAGGCACACTGAAGCTTTCTTT.

This clonotype was observed at least ten times. Written as DNA, the CDR3 is TGCAGTGCCTACCTACAGGGCGGGAGGGTGACCCAGTACTTC. It is translated as CSAYLQGGRVTQYF. V usage is TRBV20-1 and J usage is TRBJ2-5; 9 nucleotides line up with TRBD2. The CDR3 has 14 residues. V dropped 6 bases and J dropped 7; count of bases not matched to a gene: 12. Germline V CDR1 and CDR2: DFQATT, SNEGSKA (reference sequence).

This clonotype was seen ten or more times. This rearrangement joins TRBV11-3 to TRBJ2-6; D not certain. This CDR3 has 14 amino acids. V was trimmed by 4 bases and J by 3 bases, leaving 7 bases between them. Germline-derived CDR1 and CDR2 are SGHNT and YENEEA. CDR3 residues: CASSSFYGANVLTF. The CDR3, as DNA: TGTGCCAGCAGCTCATTTTATGGGGCCAACGTCCTGACTTTC.

The table lists this clonotype with many counts. The V gene is TRBV7-9, the J gene TRBJ1-1; no clear D gene. The V and J ends lost 1 base and 1 base respectively, with 16 bases between them. The CDR3 extends over 17 amino acids. CDR1 and CDR2 (germline): SEHNR, FQNEAQ (reference sequence). CDR3 coding DNA: TGTGCCAGCAGCTTAGGCTATTCTGGCAGCGAGAACACTGAAGCTTTCTTT. It yields the protein CASSLGYSGSENTEAFF.